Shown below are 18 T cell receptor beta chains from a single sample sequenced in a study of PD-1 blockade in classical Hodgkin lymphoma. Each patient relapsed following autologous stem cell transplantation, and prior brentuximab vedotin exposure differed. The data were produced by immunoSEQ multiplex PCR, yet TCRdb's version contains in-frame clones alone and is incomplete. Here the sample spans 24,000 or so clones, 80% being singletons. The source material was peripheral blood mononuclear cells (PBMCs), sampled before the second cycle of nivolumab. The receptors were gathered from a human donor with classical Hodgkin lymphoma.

The CDR3 region is CASSPQPSGSPTDTQYF. In DNA form, the CDR3 reads TGCGCCAGCAGCCCCCAACCTAGCGGGAGCCCCACAGATACGCAGTATTTT. V is TRBV4-3 and J is TRBJ2-3, with TRBD2 identical over 10 bases. The germline V gene encodes CDR1 LGHNA and CDR2 YSLEER. The CDR3 runs 17 residues. Trimming cost V 4 bases and J 2 bases; bases outside gene matches: 9.

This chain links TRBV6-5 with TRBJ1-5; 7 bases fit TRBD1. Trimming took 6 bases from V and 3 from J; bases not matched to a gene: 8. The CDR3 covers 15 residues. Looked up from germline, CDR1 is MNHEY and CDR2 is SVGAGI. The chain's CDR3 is CASSPSGQPNQPQHF. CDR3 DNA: TGTGCCAGCAGCCCCTCGGGACAGCCCAATCAGCCCCAGCATTTT.

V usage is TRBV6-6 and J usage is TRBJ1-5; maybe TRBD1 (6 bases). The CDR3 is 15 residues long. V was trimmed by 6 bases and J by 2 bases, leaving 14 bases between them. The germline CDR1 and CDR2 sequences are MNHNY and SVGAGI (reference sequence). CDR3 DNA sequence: TGTGCCAGCAGCCTACAACAGGGTGGCAATCAGCCCCAGCATTTT. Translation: CASSLQQGGNQPQHF.

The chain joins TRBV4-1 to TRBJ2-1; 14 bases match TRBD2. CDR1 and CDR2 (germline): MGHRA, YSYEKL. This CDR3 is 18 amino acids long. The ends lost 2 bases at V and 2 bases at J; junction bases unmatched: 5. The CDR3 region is CASSQKTSGGAPYNEQFF. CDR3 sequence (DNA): TGCGCCAGCAGCCAAAAGACTAGCGGGGGGGCTCCCTACAATGAGCAGTTCTTC.

The CDR3, as DNA: TGTGCCAGCAGCTTCCTAGCGGGAGGCAGCGAGCAGTACTTC. Amino acid sequence: CASSFLAGGSEQYF. V and J are TRBV13 and TRBJ2-5, with 11 positions matching TRBD2. TRBJ2-7 matches the DNA end more closely, so the J call is doubtful. Looked up from germline, CDR1 is PRHDT and CDR2 is FYEKMQ (reference sequence). This CDR3 region has 14 residues.

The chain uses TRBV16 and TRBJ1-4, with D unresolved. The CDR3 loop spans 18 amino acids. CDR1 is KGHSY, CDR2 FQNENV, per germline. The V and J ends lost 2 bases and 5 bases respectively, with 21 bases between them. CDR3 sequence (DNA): TGTGCCAGCAGCCAACCCGCCTTATTCCAGAGCCCAAATGAAAAACTGTTTTTT. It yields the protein CASSQPALFQSPNEKLFF. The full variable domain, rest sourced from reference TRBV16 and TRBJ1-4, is GEEVAQTPKHLVRGEGQKAKLYCAPIKGHSYVFWYQQVLKNEFKFLISFQNENVFDETGMPKERFSAKCLPNSPCSLEIQATKLEDSAVYFCASSQPALFQSPNEKLFFGSGTQLSVL.

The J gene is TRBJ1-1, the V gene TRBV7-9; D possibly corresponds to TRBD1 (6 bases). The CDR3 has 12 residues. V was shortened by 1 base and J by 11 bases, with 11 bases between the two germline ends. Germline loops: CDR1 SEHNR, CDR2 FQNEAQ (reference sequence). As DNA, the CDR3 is TGTGCCAGCAGCTTAGACAGGGCTGTGGCTTTCTTT. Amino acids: CASSLDRAVAFF. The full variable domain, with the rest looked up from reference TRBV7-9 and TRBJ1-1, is DTGVSQNPRHKITKRGQNVTFRCDPISEHNRLYWYRQTLGQGPEFLTYFQNEAQLEKSRLLSDRFSAERPKGSFSTLEIQRTEQGDSAMYLCASSLDRAVAFFGQGTRLTVV.

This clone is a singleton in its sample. This CDR3 is CAWGGGNEKLFF. CDR3 in DNA: TGTGCCTGGGGCGGGGGTAATGAAAAACTGTTTTTT. The V gene is TRBV30, the J gene TRBJ1-4; a possible D gene is TRBD1 (5 bases). Germline lookup yields CDR1 GTSNPN and CDR2 SVGIG (reference sequence). The CDR3 consists of 12 residues. The V and J ends lost 5 bases and 4 bases respectively, with 8 bases between them.

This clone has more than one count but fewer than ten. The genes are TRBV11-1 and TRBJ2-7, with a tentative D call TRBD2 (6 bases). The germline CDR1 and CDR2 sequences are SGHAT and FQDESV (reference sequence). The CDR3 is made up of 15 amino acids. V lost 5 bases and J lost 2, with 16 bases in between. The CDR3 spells CASSLLGGATYEQYF. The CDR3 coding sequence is TGTGCCAGCAGCCTACTAGGAGGGGCGACCTACGAGCAGTACTTC.

The CDR3 nucleotides are TGTGCCAGCAGCTTGGAGGGTACGGCTTTCTTT. It codes for CASSLEGTAFF. The chain uses TRBV5-6 and TRBJ1-1; D is uncertain. The CDR3 consists of 11 residues. The germline gives CDR1 SGHDT, CDR2 YYEEEE. V was pared by 0 bases and J by 11 bases, with 8 bases between. Full variable domain (missing parts from reference TRBV5-6 and TRBJ1-1): DAGVTQSPTHLIKTRGQQVTLRCSPKSGHDTVSWYQQALGQGPQFIFQYYEEEERQRGNFPDRFSGHQFPNYSSELNVNALLLGDSALYLCASSLEGTAFFGQGTRLTVV.

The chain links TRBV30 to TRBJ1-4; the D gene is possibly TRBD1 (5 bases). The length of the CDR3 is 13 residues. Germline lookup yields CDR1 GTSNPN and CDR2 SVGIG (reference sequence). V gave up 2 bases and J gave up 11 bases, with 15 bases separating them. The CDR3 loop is CAWSLDTRGKLFF. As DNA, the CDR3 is TGTGCCTGGAGTCTTGACACGAGGGGTAAACTGTTTTTT. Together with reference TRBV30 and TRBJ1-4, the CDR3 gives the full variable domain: SQTIHQWPATLVQPVGSPLSLECTVEGTSNPNLYWYRQAAGRGLQLLFYSVGIGQISSEVPQNLSASRPQDRQFILSSKKLLLSDSGFYLCAWSLDTRGKLFFGSGTQLSVL.

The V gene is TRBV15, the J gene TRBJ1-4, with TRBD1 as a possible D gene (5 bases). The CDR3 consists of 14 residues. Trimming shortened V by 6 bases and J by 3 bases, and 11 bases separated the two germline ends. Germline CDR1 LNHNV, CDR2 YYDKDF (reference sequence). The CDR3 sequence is CATRPRASNEKLFF. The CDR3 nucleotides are TGTGCCACCAGACCCAGGGCTTCTAATGAAAAACTGTTTTTT. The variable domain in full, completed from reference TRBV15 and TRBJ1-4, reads DAMVIQNPRYQVTQFGKPVTLSCSQTLNHNVMYWYQQKSSQAPKLLFHYYDKDFNNEADTPDNFQSRRPNTSFCFLDIRSPGLGDTAMYLCATRPRASNEKLFFGSGTQLSVL.

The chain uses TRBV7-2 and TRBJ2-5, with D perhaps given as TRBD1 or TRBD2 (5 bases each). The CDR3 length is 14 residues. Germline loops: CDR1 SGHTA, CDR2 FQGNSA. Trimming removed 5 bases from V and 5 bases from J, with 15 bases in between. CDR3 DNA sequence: TGTGCCAGCAGCACCGAAACGTGGGGGGAGACCCAGTACTTC. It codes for CASSTETWGETQYF. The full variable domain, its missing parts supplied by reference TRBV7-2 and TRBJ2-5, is GAGVSQSPSNKVTEKGKDVELRCDPISGHTALYWYRQSLGQGLEFLIYFQGNSAPDKSGLPSDRFSAERTGGSVSTLTIQRTQQEDSAVYLCASSTETWGETQYFGPGTRLLVL.

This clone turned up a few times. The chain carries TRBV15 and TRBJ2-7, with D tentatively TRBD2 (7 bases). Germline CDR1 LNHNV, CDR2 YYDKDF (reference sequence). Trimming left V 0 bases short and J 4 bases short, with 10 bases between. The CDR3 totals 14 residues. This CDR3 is CATSRDAGAYEQYF. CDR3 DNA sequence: TGTGCCACCAGCAGAGATGCGGGGGCATACGAGCAGTACTTC.

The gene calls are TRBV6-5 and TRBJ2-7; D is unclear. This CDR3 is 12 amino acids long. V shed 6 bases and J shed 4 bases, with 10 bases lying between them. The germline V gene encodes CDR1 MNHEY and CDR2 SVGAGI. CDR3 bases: TGTGCCAGCAGAAATCCAGATTACGAGCAGTACTTC. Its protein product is CASRNPDYEQYF.

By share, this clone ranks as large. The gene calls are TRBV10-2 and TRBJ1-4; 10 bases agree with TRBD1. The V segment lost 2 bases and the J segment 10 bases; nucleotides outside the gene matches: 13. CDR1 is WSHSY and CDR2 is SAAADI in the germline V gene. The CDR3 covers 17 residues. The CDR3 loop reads CASSEPGQGLGSGKLFF. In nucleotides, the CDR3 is TGCGCCAGCAGTGAGCCGGGACAGGGGTTAGGGAGCGGAAAACTGTTTTTT.

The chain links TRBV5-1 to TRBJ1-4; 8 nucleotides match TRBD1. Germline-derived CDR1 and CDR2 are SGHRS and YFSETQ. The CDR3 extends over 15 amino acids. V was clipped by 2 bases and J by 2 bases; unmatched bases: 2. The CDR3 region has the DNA TGCGCCAGCAGCTTCCAGGGGGCGACTAATGAAAAACTGTTTTTT. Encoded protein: CASSFQGATNEKLFF.

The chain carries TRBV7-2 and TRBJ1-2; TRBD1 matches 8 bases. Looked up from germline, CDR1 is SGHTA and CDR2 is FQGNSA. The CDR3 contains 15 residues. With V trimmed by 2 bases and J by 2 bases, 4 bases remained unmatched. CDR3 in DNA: TGTGCCAGCAGCTTAACGACAGGGGACAACTATGGCTACACCTTC. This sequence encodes CASSLTTGDNYGYTF.